The 21 T cell receptor beta chains below come from one sample, sequenced in a study of cytomegalovirus exposure and HLA in healthy donors (dated by TCRdb to between 2016 and 2019). Libraries were made using the immunoSEQ multiplex PCR assay. The clones in this table, taken by TCRdb from immuneACCESS, are in-frame only. Not every clone is retained; where verified, under half of the shortfall comes from an unresolved V gene, and the cause of the rest is unknown. This sample lists roughly 120,000 clones; approximately 90% were detected once. The ten largest clones represent less than 4.5% of the sample. Sequenced sample: PBMCs. Receptors originate from a man aged 18-30 years in good health and CMV-seropositive.

J is TRBJ2-6 and V is TRBV19; the D gene is possibly TRBD2 (5 bases). V lost 6 bases, J lost 0 bases, and 9 bases lay in between. This CDR3 is built from 15 residues. The germline CDR1 and CDR2 sequences are LNHDA and SQIVND (reference sequence). In DNA form, the CDR3 reads TGTGCCAGTAGGGACGGGGACTCTGGGGCCAACGTCCTGACTTTC. This encodes CASRDGDSGANVLTF.

This clone was observed once. V gene TRBV5-6 combines with J gene TRBJ2-7, with TRBD1 matching over 9 bases. The CDR3 is made up of 13 amino acids. Germline values: CDR1 SGHDT, CDR2 YYEEEE. V shed 4 bases and J 6 bases; nucleotides not matched to a gene: 5. CDR3 protein: CASSPDRGSEQYF. The CDR3 DNA reads as TGTGCCAGCAGCCCGGACAGGGGATCCGAGCAGTACTTC.

The gene calls are TRBV27 and TRBJ2-5; D possibly corresponds to TRBD2 (5 bases). The CDR3 covers 12 residues. Trimming left V 2 bases short and J 6 bases short, with 7 bases between. Germline loops: CDR1 MNHEY, CDR2 SMNVEV (reference sequence). The CDR3 DNA reads as TGTGCCAGCAGTTTAGACTACCAGACCCAGTACTTC. This translates into CASSLDYQTQYF.

The J gene is TRBJ1-1, the V gene TRBV7-9; D is perhaps TRBD1 (5 bases). Trimming stripped 3 bases from V and 5 bases from J, with 10 bases between. This CDR3 region has 13 residues. Looked up from germline, CDR1 is SEHNR and CDR2 is FQNEAQ (reference sequence). The CDR3 is CASSFQGGTEAFF. CDR3 DNA: TGTGCCAGCAGCTTCCAGGGAGGGACTGAAGCTTTCTTT.

V and J are TRBV30 and TRBJ1-2, with 9 bases lining up with TRBD1. V was pared by 0 bases and J by 4 bases, with 9 bases of the junction left unmatched. The CDR3 runs to 16 residues. Germline V CDR1 and CDR2: GTSNPN, SVGIG (reference sequence). CDR3 in amino acids: CAWSVRRTGGAYGYTF. The CDR3, as DNA: TGTGCCTGGAGTGTACGAAGAACAGGGGGCGCCTATGGCTACACCTTC.

The chain couples TRBV27 to TRBJ1-5, with D perhaps TRBD1 (5 bases). CDR3 length equals 13 residues. Trimming pared 3 bases from V and 3 bases from J, leaving 6 bases between. The germline CDR1 and CDR2 sequences are MNHEY and SMNVEV (reference sequence). The CDR3 region is CASSFGANQPQHF. In DNA, the CDR3 is TGTGCCAGCAGTTTTGGGGCCAATCAGCCCCAGCATTTT.

The CDR3 coding sequence is TGTGCCAGCACCTCGATATTACAGGGTTATACGCAGTATTTT. Protein sequence: CASTSILQGYTQYF. The chain links TRBV28 to TRBJ2-3, with D possibly matching TRBD1 (6 bases). The CDR3 is 14 residues long. Trimming cost V 7 bases and J 7 bases, with 18 bases left between them. Per the germline V gene, CDR1 is MDHEN and CDR2 is SYDVKM. Variable domain in full (rest from reference TRBV28 and TRBJ2-3): DVKVTQSSRYLVKRTGEKVFLECVQDMDHENMFWYRQDPGLGLRLIYFSYDVKMKEKGDIPEGYSVSREKKERFSLILESASTNQTSMYLCASTSILQGYTQYFGPGTRLTVL.

V and J are TRBV5-1 and TRBJ2-2; D remains unclear. Trimming took off 4 bases at V and 4 bases at J, with 11 bases between the two ends. There are 14 residues in the CDR3. Germline CDR1 reads SGHRS; CDR2 reads YFSETQ. The CDR3 loop is CASSLRIFTGELFF. DNA of the CDR3: TGCGCCAGCAGCCTCAGGATCTTCACCGGGGAGCTGTTTTTT.

In its sample, this clone was seen a few times. V and J are TRBV4-2 and TRBJ2-3; 9 bases are a match to TRBD2. From germline, CDR1 is LGHNA and CDR2 YNFKEQ. The CDR3 totals 15 residues. The V gene end was trimmed by 5 bases and the J gene end by 3 bases; junction bases not matched to a gene: 6. CDR3 sequence reads: CASSLASGETDTQYF. The CDR3 DNA reads as TGTGCCAGCAGCTTGGCTAGCGGGGAAACAGATACGCAGTATTTT.

The chain uses TRBV4-2 and TRBJ2-1, with D maybe TRBD1 (5 bases). The germline CDR1 and CDR2 sequences are LGHNA and YNFKEQ. The CDR3 runs 15 residues. Trimming stripped 0 bases from V and 8 bases from J, with 14 bases between. CDR3 protein: CASSQEAGRRDEQFF. For the CDR3, the DNA is TGTGCCAGCAGCCAAGAGGCAGGGCGTAGGGATGAGCAGTTCTTC.

This clone was observed a handful of times. This chain joins TRBV28 and TRBJ1-5, with 12 bases aligning to TRBD1. There are 14 residues in the CDR3. Losses at the gene ends were 10 bases for V and 6 bases for J; bases not matched to a gene: 7. Germline CDR1 and CDR2: MDHEN and SYDVKM. The CDR3, as DNA: TGTGCCAAAGGGGACAGGGGGCGTCGTCAGCCCCAGCATTTT. Translation: CAKGDRGRRQPQHF.

The rearrangement joins TRBV19 to TRBJ2-1, with 9 positions matching TRBD1. This CDR3 is built from 15 residues. CDR1 and CDR2 from the germline V gene are LNHDA and SQIVND (reference sequence). With 7 bases clipped from V and 8 bases from J, the junction kept 12 bases outside the gene matches. The CDR3 here is CASIAGTGLLDEQFF. The CDR3 nucleotides are TGTGCCAGTATAGCCGGGACAGGGCTTTTGGATGAGCAGTTCTTC.

This chain links TRBV10-2 with TRBJ2-3; the D is unclear. CDR3 size: 14 residues. The V and J ends lost 7 bases and 5 bases respectively, with 16 bases between them. Looked up from germline, CDR1 is WSHSY and CDR2 is SAAADI. CDR3 loop: CASIVGNRGDTQYF. In nucleotides, the CDR3 is TGCGCCAGCATAGTTGGCAACCGAGGAGATACGCAGTATTTT.

This clone was seen ten or more times. V usage is TRBV2 and J usage is TRBJ1-5; D is unclear. The CDR3 runs 15 residues. Per germline, CDR1 SNHLY and CDR2 FYNNEI. The V and J ends lost 6 bases and 2 bases respectively, with 14 bases between them. The CDR3 sequence is CASRMRVARNQPQHF. The DNA for the CDR3 is TGTGCCAGCAGAATGAGGGTGGCGCGCAATCAGCCCCAGCATTTT.

The chain recombines TRBV5-1 with TRBJ1-1; 8 nucleotides line up with TRBD1. Trimming at V came to 4 bases and at J to 1 base, leaving 3 bases not matched to a gene. The CDR3 is 14 amino acids. Germline V CDR1 and CDR2: SGHRS, YFSETQ. CDR3 loop: CASSVQGGNTEAFF. The DNA of the CDR3 is TGCGCCAGCAGCGTACAGGGGGGGAACACTGAAGCTTTCTTT.

The chain couples TRBV4-3 to TRBJ1-6, with a possible D match to TRBD1 (6 bases). Germline CDR1 and CDR2: LGHNA and YSLEER. CDR3 length: 18 residues. Trimming removed 1 base at V and 9 bases at J, with 22 bases between. The CDR3 loop reads CASSQVRPGGGGGSPLHF. The CDR3 DNA sequence: TGCGCCAGCAGCCAAGTCCGGCCCGGGGGCGGCGGGGGTTCACCCCTCCACTTT.

The V gene is TRBV5-1, the J gene TRBJ1-3, with 7 nucleotides matching TRBD1. From germline, CDR1 is SGHRS and CDR2 YFSETQ. This CDR3 is built from 16 residues. After removal of 3 bases from V and 0 bases from J, the junction contained 6 bases not matched to a gene. For the CDR3, the DNA is TGCGCCAGCAGCTCGAGACAGGGAGGCTCTGGAAACACCATATATTTT. It encodes CASSSRQGGSGNTIYF. Filled out from reference TRBV5-1 and TRBJ1-3, the complete variable domain reads KAGVTQTPRYLIKTRGQQVTLSCSPISGHRSVSWYQQTPGQGLQFLFEYFSETQRNKGNFPGRFSGRQFSNSRSEMNVSTLELGDSALYLCASSSRQGGSGNTIYFGEGSWLTVV.

The DNA of the CDR3 is TGCGCCAGCAGTGATTCCGACATTCTGGGTGAAGCTTTCTTT. It codes for CASSDSDILGEAFF. V gene TRBV10-1 combines with J gene TRBJ1-1; D is uncertain. The V gene lost 3 bases and the J gene lost 7 bases, with 15 bases spanning the gap. The CDR3 loop spans 14 amino acids. CDR1 is WNHNN, CDR2 SYGVQD, per germline (reference sequence).

The rearrangement links TRBV5-4 to TRBJ1-2; D not certain. The germline V and J ends were trimmed by 4 bases and 1 base, with 8 bases remaining between them. The CDR3 runs 13 residues. CDR1 and CDR2 (germline): SGHNT, YYREEE (reference sequence). Here the CDR3 reads CASSNTSNYGYTF. The DNA of the CDR3 is TGTGCCAGCAGCAACACAAGTAACTATGGCTACACCTTC.

CDR3 protein: CASSPKGSGVNTIYF. CDR3 bases: TGTGCCAGCTCTCCCAAGGGGTCCGGCGTGAACACCATATATTTT. The chain employs TRBV18 and TRBJ1-3, with a weak D call TRBD1 (5 bases). The length of the CDR3 is 15 residues. V was trimmed by 6 bases and J by 7 bases, leaving 19 bases between them. Per germline, CDR1 KGHSH and CDR2 LQKENI.

This clone was recorded at least ten times. The V call is TRBV5-1, the J call TRBJ1-2; 7 nucleotides line up with TRBD1. V trimming: 4 bases; J trimming: 7 bases; junction bases outside the gene matches: 7. The CDR3 is made up of 13 amino acids. Per germline, CDR1 SGHRS and CDR2 YFSETQ. The CDR3 DNA follows: TGCGCCAGCAGCCCACAGGGGAAGGGTGGCTACACCTTC. This gives the protein CASSPQGKGGYTF.